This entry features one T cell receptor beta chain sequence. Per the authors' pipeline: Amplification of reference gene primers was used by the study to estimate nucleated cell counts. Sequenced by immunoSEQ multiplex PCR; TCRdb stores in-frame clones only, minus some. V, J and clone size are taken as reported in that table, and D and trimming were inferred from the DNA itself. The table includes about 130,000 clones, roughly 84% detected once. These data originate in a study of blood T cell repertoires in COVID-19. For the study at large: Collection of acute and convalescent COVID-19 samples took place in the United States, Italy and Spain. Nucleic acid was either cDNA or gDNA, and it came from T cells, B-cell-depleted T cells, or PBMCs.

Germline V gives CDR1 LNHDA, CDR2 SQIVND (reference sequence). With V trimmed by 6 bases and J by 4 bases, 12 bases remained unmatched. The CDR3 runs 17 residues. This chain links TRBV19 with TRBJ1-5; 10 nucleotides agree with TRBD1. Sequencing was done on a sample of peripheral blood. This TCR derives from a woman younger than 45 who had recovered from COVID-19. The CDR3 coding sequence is TGTGCCAGTAGGACCCAGTGGGACAGGGGCTCTAATCAGCCCCAGCATTTT. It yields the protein CASRTQWDRGSNQPQHF. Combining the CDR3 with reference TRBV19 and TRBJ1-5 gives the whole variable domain DGGITQSPKYLFRKEGQNVTLSCEQNLNHDAMYWYRQDPGQGLRLIYYSQIVNDFQKGDIAEGYSVSREKKESFPLTVTSAQKNPTAFYLCASRTQWDRGSNQPQHFGDGTRLSIL.